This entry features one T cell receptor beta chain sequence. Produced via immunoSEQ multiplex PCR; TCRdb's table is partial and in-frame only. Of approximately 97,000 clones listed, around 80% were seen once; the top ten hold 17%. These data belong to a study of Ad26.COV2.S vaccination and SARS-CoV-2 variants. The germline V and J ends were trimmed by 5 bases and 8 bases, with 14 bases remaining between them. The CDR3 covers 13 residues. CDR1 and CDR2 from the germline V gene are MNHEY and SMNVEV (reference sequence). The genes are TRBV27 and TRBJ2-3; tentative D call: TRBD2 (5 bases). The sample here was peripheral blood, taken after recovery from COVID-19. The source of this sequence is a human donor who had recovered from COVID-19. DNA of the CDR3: TGTGCCAGCAGTACCCACGGGGAGACTACGCAGTATTTT. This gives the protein CASSTHGETTQYF.